Presented here are 2 T cell receptor beta chains from one specimen sequenced in a study of T cells in Graves' hyperthyroidism and ophthalmopathy. Amplified TCR beta CDR3 regions derived from RNA transcripts. Using the HTBI primer set, a first-round RT-PCR was run on the TCR CDR3. MiXCR, run by TCRdb on the multiplex PCR reads, gives a single entry per CDR3 protein. The sample gives 300,000 to 450,000 distinct CDR3 sequences, about 16% of which show up once; around a third is in the top ten. Sequencing was done on a sample of blood. The receptors come from a woman in her thirties with Graves' hyperthyroidism.

The chain links TRBV11-2 to TRBJ1-4; tentative D call: TRBD1 (5 bases). Germline CDR1 and CDR2: SGHAT and FQNNGV. V was trimmed by 0 bases and J by 9 bases, leaving 17 bases between them. The CDR3 is made up of 16 amino acids. The CDR3 bases are TGTGCCAGCAGCTTAGAATACTGGGGACGGAGCCAAAAACTGTTTTTT. Translation: CASSLEYWGRSQKLFF.

The CDR3 sequence is CASRSRGDPYEQYF. The DNA for the CDR3 is TGTGCCAGTAGGAGCAGGGGCGATCCCTACGAGCAGTACTTC. The V gene is TRBV19, the J gene TRBJ2-7, with a tentative D call TRBD1 (6 bases). The V end lost 6 bases, the J end lost 2 bases, and 14 bases lay between the germline ends. CDR3 length: 14 amino acids. In germline, CDR1 is LNHDA, CDR2 SQIVND (reference sequence). Combining the CDR3 with reference TRBV19 and TRBJ2-7 gives the whole variable domain DGGITQSPKYLFRKEGQNVTLSCEQNLNHDAMYWYRQDPGQGLRLIYYSQIVNDFQKGDIAEGYSVSREKKESFPLTVTSAQKNPTAFYLCASRSRGDPYEQYFGPGTRLTVT.